This T cell receptor (beta chain) was sequenced in a study of CD8+ T cells in alopecia areata. The CDR3 loop spans 13 amino acids. Between the trimmed V and J ends, which lost 1 base and 2 bases, there was a span of 6 bases. Germline V gene lookup returns CDR1 GTSNPN and CDR2 SVGIG (reference sequence). Treatment in this sample: oral pan-JAK inhibitor, 5-10 mg twice daily. Extraction of RNA preceded its reverse transcription into cDNA, which served as the sequencing template. Generated by immunoSEQ multiplex PCR, the TCRdb table keeps only in-frame clones and is missing some. The table shows about 120,000 clones, with about 54% occurring only once. This clone was seen a handful of times.

This receptor was obtained from a human donor with alopecia areata. V gene TRBV30 combines with J gene TRBJ1-5; the D gene is possibly TRBD1 (5 bases). The sequencing here drew on CD8+ T cells sorted from blood, taken at week 4, from a patient treated with tofacitinib. CDR3 protein: CAWSEQGNQPQHF. The CDR3 DNA reads as TGTGCCTGGAGTGAACAGGGCAATCAGCCCCAGCATTTT.